The 17 T cell receptor beta chains listed next were all sequenced from one sample in a study of Ad26.COV2.S vaccination and SARS-CoV-2 variants. Some clones are missing from TCRdb's copy, which holds only in-frame ones; the method was immunoSEQ multiplex PCR. Here the sample spans over 450,000 clones, 89% being singletons. Treatment reported: around 19 received Ad26.COV2.S at low or high dose, single or two shots; roughly five received placebo; per-sample allocation not given. After the first vaccine or placebo injection, samples were drawn on day 63. The sequenced sample was peripheral blood, obtained in a trial of Ad26.COV2.S vaccine versus placebo. All receptors come from a person between 18 and 60 years old who received the Ad26.COV2.S COVID-19 vaccine or a placebo.

This chain joins TRBV19 and TRBJ1-2; no clear D. The CDR3 contains 15 residues. V lost 0 bases and J lost 10, with 18 bases in between. Germline assignment: CDR1 LNHDA and CDR2 SQIVND (reference sequence). The CDR3 coding sequence is TGTGCCAGTAGTATAGAGTCCATAACCGCGTCCGCCTACACCTTC. Translating gives CASSIESITASAYTF.

This clone was counted a single time. This sequence joins TRBV7-9 and TRBJ2-3; no firm D call. Trimming removed 5 bases from V and 2 bases from J, with 8 bases in between. The CDR3 consists of 13 residues. The germline CDR1 and CDR2 sequences are SEHNR and FQNEAQ (reference sequence). CDR3 bases: TGTGCCAGCAGCAACGGACCCACAGATACGCAGTATTTT. Translated, it gives CASSNGPTDTQYF.

This chain connects TRBV29-1 to TRBJ1-2; 8 bases fit TRBD1. V was clipped by 5 bases and J by 6 bases; unmatched bases: 17. The CDR3 is 16 residues long. CDR1 SQVTM and CDR2 ANQGSEA come from the germline V gene. The CDR3 is CSVYHTLPTGDNGYTF. The CDR3 nucleotides read TGCAGCGTTTACCATACGCTTCCGACAGGGGACAATGGCTACACCTTC.

The chain is built from TRBV6-6 and TRBJ1-2; a possible D gene is TRBD1 (5 bases). This CDR3 has 13 residues. Trimming cost V 5 bases and J 3 bases, with 10 bases left between them. The germline CDR1 and CDR2 sequences are MNHNY and SVGAGI (reference sequence). DNA of the CDR3: TGTGCCAGCAGTGACGGGACCTACTATGGCTACACCTTC. Its translation is CASSDGTYYGYTF.

The chain recombines TRBV12-1 with TRBJ2-1; TRBD2 was called by the table and not checked on the DNA. TRBV12-1 is noted as a pseudogene. The CDR3 has 15 amino acids. The CDR3 reads CASSPTSALYNEQFF. The CDR3, as DNA: TGTGCCAGCAGCCCGACTAGCGCATTGTACAATGAGCAGTTCTTC.

Here the CDR3 reads CASSSRPPDTQYF. The CDR3, as DNA: TGTGCCAGCAGCTCCCGACCGCCAGATACGCAGTATTTT. V gene TRBV7-2 combines with J gene TRBJ2-3; no clear D. CDR1 is SGHTA, CDR2 FQGNSA, per germline. CDR3 length: 13 amino acids. The ends were cut back, 4 bases at V and 4 bases at J, with 9 bases in the middle.

The gene calls are TRBV19 and TRBJ1-2; D might be TRBD1 (5 bases). The CDR3 has 15 residues. The V end was cut by 3 bases, the J end by 4 bases, with 15 bases between. In germline, CDR1 is LNHDA, CDR2 SQIVND (reference sequence). The CDR3 is CASSIPAQGFYGYTF. The CDR3 DNA sequence: TGTGCCAGTAGTATCCCAGCCCAGGGTTTCTATGGCTACACCTTC.

V usage is TRBV2 and J usage is TRBJ2-7; D is perhaps TRBD1 (6 bases). V lost 8 bases and J lost 3, with 17 bases in between. The germline gives CDR1 SNHLY, CDR2 FYNNEI. This CDR3 is built from 14 residues. Written as DNA, the CDR3 is TGTGCCAGCGGTATAGGGGGTTTTCGCTACGAGCAGTACTTC. It yields the protein CASGIGGFRYEQYF.

CDR3 bases: TGTGCCTGGAGCGGAGGGACAGGGGGACGATTGTCGGCTGAAGCTTTCTTT. This translates into CAWSGGTGGRLSAEAFF. This chain connects TRBV30 to TRBJ1-1; 11 bases align to TRBD1. V lost 3 bases and J lost 6; bases outside the gene matches: 15. Per the germline V gene, CDR1 is GTSNPN and CDR2 is SVGIG (reference sequence). There are 17 residues in the CDR3.

This sequence joins TRBV18 and TRBJ1-2, with 8 bases aligning to TRBD1. The germline V gene has CDR1 KGHSH and CDR2 LQKENI. The CDR3 spans 15 residues. Losses at the gene ends were 2 bases for V and 4 bases for J; bases not matched to a gene: 6. CDR3 amino acids: CASSPRRTGPYGYTF. In nucleotides, the CDR3 is TGTGCCAGCTCACCAAGGAGGACAGGGCCCTATGGCTACACCTTC.

This chain joins TRBV12-3 or TRBV12-4 and TRBJ2-1; D not certain. Trimming cost V 3 bases and J 5 bases, with 5 bases left between them. This CDR3 spans 12 amino acids. The CDR3 DNA sequence: TGTGCCAGCAGTTTTACCAACAATGAGCAGTTCTTC. Translating it yields CASSFTNNEQFF.

The rearrangement joins TRBV7-9 to TRBJ1-5; the D is unclear. V lost 1 base and J 5 bases, leaving 12 bases between the germline ends. This CDR3 region has 15 residues. Germline V CDR1 and CDR2: SEHNR, FQNEAQ (reference sequence). The CDR3, as DNA: TGTGCCAGCAGCTTAGGGGGAGGAGTTCATCAGCCCCAGCATTTT. Protein product: CASSLGGGVHQPQHF.

The rearrangement uses TRBV19 and TRBJ2-4, with D unclear. Germline assignment: CDR1 LNHDA and CDR2 SQIVND (reference sequence). The CDR3 contains 13 residues. With 7 bases removed from V and 2 bases from J, the gap between germline ends came to 9 bases. The CDR3 sequence: CASTTTPKNIQYF. The CDR3 DNA is TGTGCCAGTACCACTACCCCCAAAAACATTCAGTACTTC. The full variable domain, with the rest looked up from reference TRBV19 and TRBJ2-4, is DGGITQSPKYLFRKEGQNVTLSCEQNLNHDAMYWYRQDPGQGLRLIYYSQIVNDFQKGDIAEGYSVSREKKESFPLTVTSAQKNPTAFYLCASTTTPKNIQYFGAGTRLSVL.

The chain has TRBV19 and TRBJ2-1, with TRBD2 matching over 8 bases. J gave up 5 bases and V 10 bases, and 16 bases lay outside the gene matches. The CDR3 runs to 16 residues. CDR1 LNHDA and CDR2 SQIVND come from the germline V gene (reference sequence). CDR3 in DNA: TGTGCCACCTCGGCTTTAGCGGGACGAAACCACAATGAGCAGTTCTTC. Its translation is CATSALAGRNHNEQFF.

The rearrangement joins TRBV13 to TRBJ2-2; D is tentatively TRBD1 or TRBD2 (5 bases each). The germline V gene has CDR1 PRHDT and CDR2 FYEKMQ (reference sequence). With 5 bases removed from V and 7 bases from J, the gap between germline ends came to 14 bases. The CDR3 has 14 amino acids. CDR3 amino acids: CASSATEGNGELFF. CDR3 nucleotides: TGTGCCAGCAGCGCGACAGAGGGCAACGGGGAGCTGTTTTTT.

The V and J genes are TRBV7-8 and TRBJ1-1; a possible D gene is TRBD1 (5 bases). Germline V gene data show CDR1 as SGHVS and CDR2 as FQNEAQ. The CDR3 runs 15 residues. V lost 5 bases, J lost 5 bases, and 18 bases lay in between. In DNA form, the CDR3 reads TGTGCCAGCAGCCTCCAAGGGCAGGGACGGACTGAAGCTTTCTTT. Encoded protein: CASSLQGQGRTEAFF.

The chain links TRBV5-1 to TRBJ2-1, with TRBD2 matching over 13 bases. Germline loops: CDR1 SGHRS, CDR2 YFSETQ. This CDR3 region has 15 residues. Trimming at V came to 4 bases and at J to 7 bases, leaving 5 bases not matched to a gene. The CDR3 region has the DNA TGCGCCAGCAGCCCACTAGCGGGAGGGCCGAATGAGCAGTTCTTC. This gives the protein CASSPLAGGPNEQFF. Full variable domain (outside the CDR3, taken from reference TRBV5-1 and TRBJ2-1): KAGVTQTPRYLIKTRGQQVTLSCSPISGHRSVSWYQQTPGQGLQFLFEYFSETQRNKGNFPGRFSGRQFSNSRSEMNVSTLELGDSALYLCASSPLAGGPNEQFFGPGTRLTVL.